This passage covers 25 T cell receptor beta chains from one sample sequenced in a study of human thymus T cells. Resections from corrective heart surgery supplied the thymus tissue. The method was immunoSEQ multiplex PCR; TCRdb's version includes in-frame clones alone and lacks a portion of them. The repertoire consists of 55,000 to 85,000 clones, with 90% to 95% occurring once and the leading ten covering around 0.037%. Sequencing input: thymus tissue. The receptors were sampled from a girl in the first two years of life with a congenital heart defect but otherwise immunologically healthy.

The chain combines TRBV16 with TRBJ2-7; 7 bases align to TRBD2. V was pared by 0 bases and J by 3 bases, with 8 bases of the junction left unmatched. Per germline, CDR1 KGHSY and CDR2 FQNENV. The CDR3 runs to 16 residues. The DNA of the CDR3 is TGTGCCAGCAGCCAATCGCGGGAGACGCCCTACTACGAGCAGTACTTC. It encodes CASSQSRETPYYEQYF.

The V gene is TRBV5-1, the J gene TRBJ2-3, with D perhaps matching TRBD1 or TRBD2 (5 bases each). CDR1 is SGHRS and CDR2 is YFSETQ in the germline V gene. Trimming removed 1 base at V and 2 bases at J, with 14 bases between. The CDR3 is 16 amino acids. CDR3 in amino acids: CASSLWPGPPTDTQYF. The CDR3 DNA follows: TGCGCCAGCAGCTTGTGGCCGGGACCCCCCACAGATACGCAGTATTTT.

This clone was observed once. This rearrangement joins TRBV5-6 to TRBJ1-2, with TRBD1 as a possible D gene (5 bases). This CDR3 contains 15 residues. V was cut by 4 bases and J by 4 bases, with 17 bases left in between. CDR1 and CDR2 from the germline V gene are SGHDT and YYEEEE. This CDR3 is CASSPTGRGSYGYTF. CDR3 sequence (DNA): TGTGCCAGCAGCCCGACCGGACGGGGCAGCTATGGCTACACCTTC.

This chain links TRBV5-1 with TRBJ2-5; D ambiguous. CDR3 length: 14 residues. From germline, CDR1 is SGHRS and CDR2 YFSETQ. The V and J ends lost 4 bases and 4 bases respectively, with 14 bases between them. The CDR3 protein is CASSPPGVPETQYF. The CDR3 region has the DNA TGCGCCAGCAGCCCACCTGGGGTCCCAGAGACCCAGTACTTC.

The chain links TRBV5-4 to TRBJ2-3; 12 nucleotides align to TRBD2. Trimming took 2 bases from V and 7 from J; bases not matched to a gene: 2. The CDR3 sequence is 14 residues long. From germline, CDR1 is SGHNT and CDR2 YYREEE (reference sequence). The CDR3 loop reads CASSFGLAGNTQYF. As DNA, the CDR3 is TGTGCCAGCAGCTTCGGACTAGCGGGAAATACGCAGTATTTT.

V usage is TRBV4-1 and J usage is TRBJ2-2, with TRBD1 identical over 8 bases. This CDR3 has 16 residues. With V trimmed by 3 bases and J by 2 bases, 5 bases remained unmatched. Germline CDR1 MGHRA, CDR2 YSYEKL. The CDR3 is CASSHPGTGNTGELFF. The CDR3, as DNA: TGCGCCAGCAGCCACCCCGGGACAGGAAACACCGGGGAGCTGTTTTTT.

CDR3 nucleotides: TGTGCCAGCAGTGAATGGGGGCCGAACACCGGGGAGCTGTTTTTT. Protein: CASSEWGPNTGELFF. The chain uses TRBV25-1 and TRBJ2-2; D might be TRBD1 (6 bases). Deletions cut 1 base from V and 0 bases from J, with 6 bases between. The CDR3 contains 15 residues. Germline V gene data show CDR1 as MGHDK and CDR2 as SYGVNS.

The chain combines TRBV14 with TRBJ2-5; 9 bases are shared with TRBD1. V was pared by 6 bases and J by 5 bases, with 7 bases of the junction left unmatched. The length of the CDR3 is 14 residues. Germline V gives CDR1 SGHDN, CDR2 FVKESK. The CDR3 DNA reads TGTGCCAGCAGTCATCACAGGGGGCGGGAGACCCAGTACTTC. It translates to CASSHHRGRETQYF.

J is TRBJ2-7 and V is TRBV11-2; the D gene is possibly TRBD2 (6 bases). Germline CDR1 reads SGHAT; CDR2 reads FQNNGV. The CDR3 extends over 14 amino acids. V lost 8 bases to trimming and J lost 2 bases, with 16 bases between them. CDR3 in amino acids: CASHGGSGPYEQYF. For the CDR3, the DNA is TGTGCCAGCCACGGGGGTAGCGGACCCTACGAGCAGTACTTC.

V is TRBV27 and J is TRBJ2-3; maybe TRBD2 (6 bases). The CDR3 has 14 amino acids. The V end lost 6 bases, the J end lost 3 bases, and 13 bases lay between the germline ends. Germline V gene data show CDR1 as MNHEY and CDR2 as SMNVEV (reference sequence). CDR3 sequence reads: CASRGRRETDTQYF. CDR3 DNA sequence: TGTGCCAGCAGAGGGCGCCGGGAGACAGATACGCAGTATTTT.

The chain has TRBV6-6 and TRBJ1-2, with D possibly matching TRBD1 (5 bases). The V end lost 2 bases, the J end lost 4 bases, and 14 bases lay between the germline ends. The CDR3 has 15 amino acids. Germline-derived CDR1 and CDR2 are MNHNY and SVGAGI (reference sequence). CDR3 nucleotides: TGTGCCAGCAGTTACCGAAAGGGGCCCTCCTATGGCTACACCTTC. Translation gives CASSYRKGPSYGYTF.

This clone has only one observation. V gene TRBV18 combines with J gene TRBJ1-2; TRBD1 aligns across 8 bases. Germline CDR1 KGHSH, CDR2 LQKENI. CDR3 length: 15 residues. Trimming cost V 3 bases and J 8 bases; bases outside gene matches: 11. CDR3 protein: CASSPRTGPVGGYTF. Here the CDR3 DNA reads TGTGCCAGCTCACCCCGGACAGGGCCGGTGGGAGGCTACACCTTC.

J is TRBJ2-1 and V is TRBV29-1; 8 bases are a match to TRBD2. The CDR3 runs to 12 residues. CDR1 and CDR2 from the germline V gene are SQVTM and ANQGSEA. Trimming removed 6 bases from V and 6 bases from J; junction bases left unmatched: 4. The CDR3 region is CSVVGTSNEQFF. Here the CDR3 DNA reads TGCAGCGTGGTGGGGACTAGCAATGAGCAGTTCTTC.

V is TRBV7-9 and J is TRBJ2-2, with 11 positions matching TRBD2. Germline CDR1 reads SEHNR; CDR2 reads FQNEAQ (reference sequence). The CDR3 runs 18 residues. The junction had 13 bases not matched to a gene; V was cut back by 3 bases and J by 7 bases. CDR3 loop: CASSFSPSSGREVGELFF. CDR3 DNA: TGTGCCAGCAGCTTTTCCCCAAGTAGCGGGAGGGAGGTCGGGGAGCTGTTTTTT.

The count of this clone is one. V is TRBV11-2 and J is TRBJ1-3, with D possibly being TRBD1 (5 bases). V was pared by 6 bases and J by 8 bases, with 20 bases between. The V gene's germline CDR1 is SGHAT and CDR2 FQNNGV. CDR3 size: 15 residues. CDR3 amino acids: CASSRRGPRGDTIYF. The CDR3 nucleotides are TGTGCCAGCAGTCGTCGGGGCCCGCGAGGAGACACCATATATTTT.

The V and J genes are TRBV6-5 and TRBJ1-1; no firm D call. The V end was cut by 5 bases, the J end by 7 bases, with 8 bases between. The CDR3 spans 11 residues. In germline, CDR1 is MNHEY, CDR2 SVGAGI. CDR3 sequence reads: CASSNGVEAFF. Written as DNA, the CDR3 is TGTGCCAGCAGTAATGGGGTTGAAGCTTTCTTT.

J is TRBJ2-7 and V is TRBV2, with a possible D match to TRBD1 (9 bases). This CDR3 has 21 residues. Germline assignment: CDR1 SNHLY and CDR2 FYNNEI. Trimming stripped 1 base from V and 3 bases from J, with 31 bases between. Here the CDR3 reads CASSEVPQGALAGDRSYEQYF. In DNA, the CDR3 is TGTGCCAGCAGTGAAGTCCCACAGGGGGCCCTAGCGGGTGACCGAAGCTACGAGCAGTACTTC. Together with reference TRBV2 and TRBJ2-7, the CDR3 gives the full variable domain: EPEVTQTPSHQVTQMGQEVILRCVPISNHLYFYWYRQILGQKVEFLVSFYNNEISEKSEIFDDQFSVERPDGSNFTLKIRSTKLEDSAMYFCASSEVPQGALAGDRSYEQYFGPGTRLTVT.

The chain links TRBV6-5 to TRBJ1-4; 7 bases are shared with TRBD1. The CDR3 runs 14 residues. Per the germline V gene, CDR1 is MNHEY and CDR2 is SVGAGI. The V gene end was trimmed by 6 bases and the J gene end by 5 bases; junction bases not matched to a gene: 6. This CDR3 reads CASRHQGVNEKLFF. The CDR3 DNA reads TGTGCCAGCAGACATCAGGGGGTAAATGAAAAACTGTTTTTT.

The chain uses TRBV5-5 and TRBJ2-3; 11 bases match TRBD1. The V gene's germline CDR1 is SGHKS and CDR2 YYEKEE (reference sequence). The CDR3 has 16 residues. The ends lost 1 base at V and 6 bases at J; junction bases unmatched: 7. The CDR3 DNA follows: TGTGCCAGCAGCTTGAGCTGGACAGGGGGCTTGGATACGCAGTATTTT. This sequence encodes CASSLSWTGGLDTQYF.

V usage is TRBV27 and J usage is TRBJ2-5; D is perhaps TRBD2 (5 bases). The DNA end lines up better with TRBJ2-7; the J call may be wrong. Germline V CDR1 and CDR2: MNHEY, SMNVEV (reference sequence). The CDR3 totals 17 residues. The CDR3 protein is CASSPPPREGWLFEQYF. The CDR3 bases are TGTGCCAGCAGTCCTCCACCCCGGGAAGGGTGGTTGTTCGAGCAGTACTTC.

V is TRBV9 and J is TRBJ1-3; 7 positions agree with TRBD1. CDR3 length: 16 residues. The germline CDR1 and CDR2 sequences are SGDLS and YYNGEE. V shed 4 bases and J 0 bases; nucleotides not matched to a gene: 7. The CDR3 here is CASSSTGALSGNTIYF. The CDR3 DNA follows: TGTGCCAGCAGCTCAACAGGGGCCCTCTCTGGAAACACCATATATTTT.

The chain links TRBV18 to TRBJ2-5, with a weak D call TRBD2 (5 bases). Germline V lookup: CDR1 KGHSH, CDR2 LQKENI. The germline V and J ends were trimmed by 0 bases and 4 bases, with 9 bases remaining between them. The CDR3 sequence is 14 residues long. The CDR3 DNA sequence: TGTGCCAGCTCACCACCGAGGACTTCAGAGACCCAGTACTTC. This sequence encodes CASSPPRTSETQYF.

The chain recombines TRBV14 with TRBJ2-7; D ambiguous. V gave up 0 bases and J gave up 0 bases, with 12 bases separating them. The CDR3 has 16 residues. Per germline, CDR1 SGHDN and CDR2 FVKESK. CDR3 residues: CASSQDFAESSYEQYF. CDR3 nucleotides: TGTGCCAGCAGCCAAGATTTTGCGGAGAGCTCCTACGAGCAGTACTTC.

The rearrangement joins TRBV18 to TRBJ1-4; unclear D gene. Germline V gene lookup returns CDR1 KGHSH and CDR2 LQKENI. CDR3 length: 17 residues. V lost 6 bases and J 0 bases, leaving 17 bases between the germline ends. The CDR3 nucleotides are TGTGCCAGCTCCTCTGAGCAGCCTGGGGCAACTAATGAAAAACTGTTTTTT. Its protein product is CASSSEQPGATNEKLFF.

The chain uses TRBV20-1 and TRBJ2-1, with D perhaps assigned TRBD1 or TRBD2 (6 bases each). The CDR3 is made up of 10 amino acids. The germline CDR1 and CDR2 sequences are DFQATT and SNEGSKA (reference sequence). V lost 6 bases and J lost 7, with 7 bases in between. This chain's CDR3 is CSAGGNEQFF. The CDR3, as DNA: TGCAGTGCAGGGGGGAATGAGCAGTTCTTC.